One and the same sample provided the 25 T cell receptor beta chains below, sequenced in a study of CD8 T cells in ankylosing spondylitis. TCRdb ran MiXCR on the 5' RACE reads and lists one entry per CDR3 protein. The sample lists around 300,000 distinct CDR3 sequences; approximately 10% were seen once. Sequenced sample: blood, either unsorted or a sorted T cell fraction (not recorded which). These TCRs come from a female donor with ankylosing spondylitis or in good health (not recorded which).

This chain uses TRBV5-1 with TRBJ1-1, with a weak D call TRBD1 (5 bases). The germline V and J ends were trimmed by 4 bases and 0 bases, with 13 bases remaining between them. CDR3 length: 15 amino acids. Germline V gives CDR1 SGHRS, CDR2 YFSETQ. As DNA, the CDR3 is TGCGCCAGCAGCCAGGGATGGGCAGTGAACACTGAAGCTTTCTTT. Translating gives CASSQGWAVNTEAFF.

At least ten counts were recorded for this clonotype. The CDR3 loop reads CASSLDTAGRPQHF. DNA of the CDR3: TGTGCCAGCAGCTTAGACACAGCAGGGCGGCCCCAGCATTTT. The V call is TRBV7-2, the J call TRBJ1-5, with D perhaps TRBD1 (5 bases). CDR1 and CDR2 (germline): SGHTA, FQGNSA. This CDR3 spans 14 amino acids. Trimming took 1 base from V and 9 from J, leaving 13 bases between them.

Ten or more counts support this clonotype. This chain uses TRBV10-3 with TRBJ1-1, with a possible D match to TRBD1 (6 bases). There are 14 residues in the CDR3. Germline lookup yields CDR1 ENHRY and CDR2 SYGVKD. The V gene lost 6 bases and the J gene lost 1 base, with 12 bases spanning the gap. CDR3 nucleotide sequence: TGTGCCATCAGCTACGGGACAACGAACACTGAAGCTTTCTTT. It encodes CAISYGTTNTEAFF.

This clonotype was counted many times. The chain has TRBV20-1 and TRBJ1-2; TRBD1 matches at 7 bases. V lost 2 bases, J lost 7 bases, and 7 bases stayed unmatched. CDR3 length: 13 amino acids. CDR1 is DFQATT and CDR2 is SNEGSKA in the germline V gene (reference sequence). DNA of the CDR3: TGCAGTGCTAGATCCGACAGGGAAAGTGGCTACACCTTC. It is translated as CSARSDRESGYTF.

This clonotype occurred many times. The chain is built from TRBV7-2 and TRBJ2-5, with TRBD1 matching over 7 bases. Germline values: CDR1 SGHTA, CDR2 FQGNSA. V was pared by 4 bases and J by 2 bases, with 4 bases of the junction left unmatched. The CDR3 length is 14 residues. The CDR3 DNA reads as TGTGCCAGCAGCTCCCCGGGACAGCAAGAGACCCAGTACTTC. This translates into CASSSPGQQETQYF. Variable domain in full (rest from reference TRBV7-2 and TRBJ2-5): GAGVSQSPSNKVTEKGKDVELRCDPISGHTALYWYRQSLGQGLEFLIYFQGNSAPDKSGLPSDRFSAERTGGSVSTLTIQRTQQEDSAVYLCASSSPGQQETQYFGPGTRLLVL.

The sample holds many counts of this clonotype. V usage is TRBV5-1 and J usage is TRBJ1-5; unclear D gene. The length of the CDR3 is 15 residues. V was clipped by 0 bases and J by 2 bases, with 9 bases between them. CDR1 and CDR2 (germline): SGHRS, YFSETQ. CDR3 sequence (DNA): TGCGCCAGCAGCTTGGAGGGCGGCCGCAATCAGCCCCAGCATTTT. It encodes CASSLEGGRNQPQHF.

This clonotype was seen at least ten times. The chain is built from TRBV16 and TRBJ1-5; D perhaps matches TRBD1 (5 bases). The CDR3 loop spans 14 amino acids. Trimming cost V 4 bases and J 2 bases, with 9 bases left between them. Germline V gene lookup returns CDR1 KGHSY and CDR2 FQNENV. The CDR3 sequence: CASSPGDGNQPQHF. CDR3 in DNA: TGTGCCAGCAGCCCGGGGGATGGCAATCAGCCCCAGCATTTT. Full variable domain (rest looked up from reference TRBV16 and TRBJ1-5): GEEVAQTPKHLVRGEGQKAKLYCAPIKGHSYVFWYQQVLKNEFKFLISFQNENVFDETGMPKERFSAKCLPNSPCSLEIQATKLEDSAVYFCASSPGDGNQPQHFGDGTRLSIL.

As regards this clonotype: Germline and junction disagree at one end, which may indicate a read error. The CDR3 nucleotides read TGCTGTGCTAGAGGGCTAGCGGGAGGGCCCGCGAAAAACATTCAGTACTTC. Its protein is CCARGLAGGPAKNIQYF. The V call is TRBV20-1, the J call TRBJ2-4; 12 bases match TRBD2. The CDR3 contains 17 residues. Looked up from germline, CDR1 is DFQATT and CDR2 is SNEGSKA (reference sequence).

This clonotype was seen at least ten times. The rearrangement uses TRBV20-1 and TRBJ2-1, with a tentative D call TRBD1 (6 bases). The CDR3 extends over 11 amino acids. Germline CDR1 reads DFQATT; CDR2 reads SNEGSKA (reference sequence). The V and J ends lost 4 bases and 7 bases respectively, with 8 bases between them. CDR3 coding DNA: TGCAGTGCTACCGGGACAAATGAGCAGTTCTTC. Translation gives CSATGTNEQFF.

This clonotype was observed at least ten times. The J gene is TRBJ1-5, the V gene TRBV10-3; D possibly corresponds to TRBD1 (6 bases). The CDR3 length is 16 residues. Germline V gene lookup returns CDR1 ENHRY and CDR2 SYGVKD. Trimming removed 0 bases at V and 2 bases at J, with 11 bases between. The CDR3 coding sequence is TGTGCCATCAGTGAGTCTGGGGGGCAAGGCAATCAGCCCCAGCATTTT. Protein: CAISESGGQGNQPQHF.

V usage is TRBV11-2 and J usage is TRBJ2-1, with 10 bases matching TRBD2. Losses at the gene ends were 0 bases for V and 8 bases for J; bases not matched to a gene: 10. This CDR3 is 17 amino acids long. CDR1 is SGHAT and CDR2 is FQNNGV in the germline V gene. The CDR3 protein is CASSLDLTSGYYHEQFF. In nucleotides, the CDR3 is TGTGCCAGCAGCTTAGATTTGACTAGCGGGTATTACCATGAGCAGTTCTTC. Based on the CDR3 plus reference TRBV11-2 and TRBJ2-1, the full variable domain is EAGVAQSPRYKIIEKRQSVAFWCNPISGHATLYWYQQILGQGPKLLIQFQNNGVVDDSQLPKDRFSAERLKGVDSTLKIQPAKLEDSAVYLCASSLDLTSGYYHEQFFGPGTRLTVL.

This clonotype occurred many times. CDR3 loop: CASSLSNNEQFF. In DNA, the CDR3 is TGCGCCAGCAGCTTAAGCAACAATGAGCAGTTCTTC. The genes are TRBV5-1 and TRBJ2-1; unclear D gene. CDR3 length: 12 amino acids. V was shortened by 2 bases and J by 5 bases, with 5 bases between the two germline ends. CDR1 and CDR2 from the germline V gene are SGHRS and YFSETQ.

This chain joins TRBV20-1 and TRBJ2-2; D is possibly TRBD2 (7 bases). The CDR3 sequence is 15 residues long. The germline gives CDR1 DFQATT, CDR2 SNEGSKA (reference sequence). As DNA, the CDR3 is TGCAGCCTCCAAGGGGGGGGAGTCGGAACCGGGGAGCTGTTTTTT. Translating it yields CSLQGGGVGTGELFF.

This clonotype came up a few times. The chain recombines TRBV29-1 with TRBJ1-2; possible D gene TRBD1, 5 bases. Germline V gives CDR1 SQVTM, CDR2 ANQGSEA. The V gene lost 0 bases and the J gene lost 7 bases, with 18 bases spanning the gap. CDR3 length: 15 amino acids. In nucleotides, the CDR3 is TGCAGCGTTGAAGAGATTTGGGGCCTTCGGGGTGGCTACACCTTC. This codes for CSVEEIWGLRGGYTF.

A note on this clonotype: This may arise from a read error, as a much more abundant clone is one base away. The chain links TRBV14 to TRBJ2-5; D gene unclear. The CDR3 length is 11 residues. Germline V gene sequence: CDR1 SGHDN, CDR2 FVKESK. The CDR3 DNA sequence: TGTGCCTGCAGCGTAGAAGAGACCCAGTACTTC. Protein product: CACSVEETQYF.

The V call is TRBV7-2, the J call TRBJ1-3; D uncertain. Trimming left V 7 bases short and J 4 bases short, with 11 bases between. CDR3 size: 13 residues. Germline assignment: CDR1 SGHTA and CDR2 FQGNSA. CDR3 DNA: TGTGCCAGCACCTTCTCGACCGGAAACACCATATATTTT. Residues: CASTFSTGNTIYF.

There are many counts of this clonotype. The V call is TRBV3-1, the J call TRBJ1-1, with D possibly matching TRBD1 (5 bases). The CDR3 has 14 residues. Trimming pared 2 bases from V and 4 bases from J, leaving 11 bases between. Germline V gene sequence: CDR1 LGHDT, CDR2 YNNKEL (reference sequence). The CDR3 DNA sequence: TGTGCCAGCAGCCAAAATCGGGGGGGCACTGAAGCTTTCTTT. Its protein product is CASSQNRGGTEAFF.

Details on this clonotype: A much larger clone lies one base from this, so it may be a read error. The J gene is TRBJ2-5, the V gene TRBV7-2; D is uncertain. V gave up 6 bases and J gave up 5 bases, with 19 bases separating them. Per germline, CDR1 SGHTA and CDR2 FQGNSA. The CDR3 is made up of 15 amino acids. The CDR3 spells CASREDSCPQETQYF. The CDR3 DNA follows: TGTGCCAGCAGAGAAGATAGCTGCCCCCAGGAGACCCAGTACTTC.

This clonotype was seen many times. This chain uses TRBV24-1 with TRBJ2-6; 7 bases fit TRBD1. Germline CDR1 reads KGHDR; CDR2 reads SFDVKD. The CDR3 consists of 16 residues. Losses at the gene ends were 5 bases for V and 0 bases for J; bases not matched to a gene: 3. CDR3 loop: CATSAGQFSGANVLTF. DNA of the CDR3: TGTGCCACCAGTGCGGGACAGTTCTCTGGGGCCAACGTCCTGACTTTC.

This clonotype was counted ten times or more. The chain carries TRBV27 and TRBJ1-5, with TRBD1 identical over 8 bases. Germline CDR1 reads MNHEY; CDR2 reads SMNVEV (reference sequence). V was clipped by 8 bases and J by 4 bases; unmatched bases: 4. CDR3 length: 13 residues. DNA of the CDR3: TGTGCCAGCGCGAACAGGGGGAATCAGCCCCAGCATTTT. Residues: CASANRGNQPQHF.

Many counts were recorded for this clonotype. The chain has TRBV7-9 and TRBJ1-1, with a possible D match to TRBD1 (5 bases). Germline values: CDR1 SEHNR, CDR2 FQNEAQ (reference sequence). The CDR3 contains 15 residues. The V gene lost 5 bases and the J gene lost 3 bases, with 16 bases spanning the gap. Written as DNA, the CDR3 is TGTGCCAGCAGCGGCATTTCGGGACTAGACACTGAAGCTTTCTTT. It encodes CASSGISGLDTEAFF.

This clonotype was counted many times. The V call is TRBV5-8, the J call TRBJ2-1, with D maybe TRBD2 (5 bases). With 9 bases removed from V and 0 bases from J, the gap between germline ends came to 22 bases. This CDR3 comprises 17 residues. Germline CDR1 SGHTS, CDR2 YDEGEE. In DNA form, the CDR3 reads TGTGCCACCCGGGCGGGCAGCCTGGGATACTCCTACAATGAGCAGTTCTTC. Its protein product is CATRAGSLGYSYNEQFF.

This clonotype was detected only a few times. This chain joins TRBV12-3 or TRBV12-4 and TRBJ1-3; TRBD1 is a possible D gene (5 bases). CDR3 size: 15 residues. Trimming cost V 4 bases and J 4 bases, with 14 bases left between them. The CDR3 sequence is CASSYPGGTGNTIYF. The CDR3 DNA follows: TGTGCCAGCAGTTACCCGGGGGGGACCGGAAACACCATATATTTT.

The chain has TRBV5-1 and TRBJ2-1; no clear D gene. Per the germline V gene, CDR1 is SGHRS and CDR2 is YFSETQ. The CDR3 has 12 amino acids. Trimming took 0 bases from V and 10 from J, leaving 8 bases between them. CDR3 DNA sequence: TGCGCCAGCAGCTTGGCCACAGCGGAGCAGTTCTTC. Translated, it gives CASSLATAEQFF. The entire variable domain, with the rest obtained from reference TRBV5-1 and TRBJ2-1, is as follows: KAGVTQTPRYLIKTRGQQVTLSCSPISGHRSVSWYQQTPGQGLQFLFEYFSETQRNKGNFPGRFSGRQFSNSRSEMNVSTLELGDSALYLCASSLATAEQFFGPGTRLTVL.

This clonotype was detected only a few times. This sequence joins TRBV2 and TRBJ1-2, with D hard to call. The V gene lost 8 bases and the J gene lost 6 bases, with 10 bases spanning the gap. This CDR3 has 11 amino acids. The V gene's germline CDR1 is SNHLY and CDR2 FYNNEI. CDR3 in amino acids: CASPPVDGYTF. The DNA for the CDR3 is TGTGCCAGCCCCCCTGTGGATGGCTACACCTTC.